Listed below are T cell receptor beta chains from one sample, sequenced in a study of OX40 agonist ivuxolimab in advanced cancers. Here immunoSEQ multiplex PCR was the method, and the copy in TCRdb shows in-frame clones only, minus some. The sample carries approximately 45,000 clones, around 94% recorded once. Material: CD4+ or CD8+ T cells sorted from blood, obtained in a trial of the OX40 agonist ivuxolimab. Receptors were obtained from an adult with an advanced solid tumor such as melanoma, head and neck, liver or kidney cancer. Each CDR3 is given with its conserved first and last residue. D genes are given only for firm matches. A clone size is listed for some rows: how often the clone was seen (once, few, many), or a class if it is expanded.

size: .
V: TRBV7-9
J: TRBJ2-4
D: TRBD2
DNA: TGTGCCAGCAGCTTAGCGGGAGGGAAAAACATTCAGTACTTC
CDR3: CASSLAGGKNIQYF

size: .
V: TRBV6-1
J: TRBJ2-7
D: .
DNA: TGTGCCAGCAGCTCCGGACGGGCAGCCTACGAGCAGTACTTC
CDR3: CASSSGRAAYEQYF

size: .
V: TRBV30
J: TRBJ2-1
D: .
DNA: TGTGCCTGGACGGTGACCTACAATGAGCAGTTCTTC
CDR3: CAWTVTYNEQFF

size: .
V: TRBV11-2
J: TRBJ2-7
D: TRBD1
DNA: TGTGCCAGCAGCGACAGAGGCTCAGGGGGCAACGACGAGCAGTACTTC
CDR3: CASSDRGSGGNDEQYF

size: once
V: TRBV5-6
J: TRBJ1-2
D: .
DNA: TGTGCCAGCAGCTTGTCAAGAGGACCTTATGGCTACACCTTC
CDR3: CASSLSRGPYGYTF

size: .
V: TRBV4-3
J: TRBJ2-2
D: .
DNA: TGCGCCAGCAAGAAAGACGGGAACACCGGGGAGCTGTTTTTT
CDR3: CASKKDGNTGELFF

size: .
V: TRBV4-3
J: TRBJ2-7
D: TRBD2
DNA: TGCGCCAGCAGCCAAGGAAGCGGCCCTAGCGGGTCCTACGAGCAGTACTTC
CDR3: CASSQGSGPSGSYEQYF

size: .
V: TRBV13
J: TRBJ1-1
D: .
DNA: TGTGCCAGCACCCAGACCTGGGGTATGAACACTGAAGCTTTCTTT
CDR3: CASTQTWGMNTEAFF

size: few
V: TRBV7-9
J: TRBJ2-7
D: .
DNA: TGTGCCAGCAGCCTAACCCAGGGCTCCTACGAGCAGTACTTC
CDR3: CASSLTQGSYEQYF

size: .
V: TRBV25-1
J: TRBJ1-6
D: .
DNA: TGTGCCAGCAGAGGACCACCGAGCTCCTATAATTCACCCCTCCACTTT
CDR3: CASRGPPSSYNSPLHF

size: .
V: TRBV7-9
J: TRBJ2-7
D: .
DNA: TGTGCCAGCAGCTTAGCGCCCAGCAGTTCCTACGAGCAGTACTTC
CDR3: CASSLAPSSSYEQYF

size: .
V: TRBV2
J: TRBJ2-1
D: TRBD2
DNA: TGTGCCAGCAGTGATCCGGCTAGCGGAGACTACAATGAGCAGTTCTTC
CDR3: CASSDPASGDYNEQFF

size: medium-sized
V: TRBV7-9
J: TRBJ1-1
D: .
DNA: TGTGCCAGCAGCCCTACGGAAAACACTGAAGCTTTCTTT
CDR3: CASSPTENTEAFF

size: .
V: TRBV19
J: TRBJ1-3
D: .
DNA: TGTGCCAGTAGTGTCATCAGCGGCTCTGGAAACACCATATATTTT
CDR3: CASSVISGSGNTIYF

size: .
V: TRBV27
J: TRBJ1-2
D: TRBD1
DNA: TGTGCCAGCAGTTCGGGACAGGGAAGCGGCTACACCTTC
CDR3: CASSSGQGSGYTF

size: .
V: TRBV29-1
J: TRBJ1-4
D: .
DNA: TGCAGCGTTGACAGGGGAAGCGAAAAACTGTTTTTT
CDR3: CSVDRGSEKLFF

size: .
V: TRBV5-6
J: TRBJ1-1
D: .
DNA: TGTGCCAGCAGCTTGGTGGAGAAAAACACTGAAGCTTTCTTT
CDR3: CASSLVEKNTEAFF

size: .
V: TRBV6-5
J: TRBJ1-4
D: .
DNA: TGTGCCAGCGCATTGACAGGTCTGGCTAATGAAAAACTGTTTTTT
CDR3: CASALTGLANEKLFF

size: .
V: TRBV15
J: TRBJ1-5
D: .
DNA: TGTGCCACCAGCATATCTCCCACGGCTAATCAGCCCCAGCATTTT
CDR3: CATSISPTANQPQHF

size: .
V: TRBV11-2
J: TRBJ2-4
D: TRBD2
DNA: TGTGCCAGCGGGGGACTAGCGGGAGGAGGGGCCAAAAACATTCAGTACTTC
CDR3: CASGGLAGGGAKNIQYF

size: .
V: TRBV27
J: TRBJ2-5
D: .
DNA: TGTGCCAGCAGTCTCAGGATAGGGGGAGAGACCCAGTACTTC
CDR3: CASSLRIGGETQYF

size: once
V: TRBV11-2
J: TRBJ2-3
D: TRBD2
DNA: TGTGCCAGCAGCTTAGCCGTAGCGGGAAGAGATACGCAGTATTTT
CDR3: CASSLAVAGRDTQYF

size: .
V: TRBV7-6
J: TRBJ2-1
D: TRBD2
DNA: TGTGCCAGCAGCTTAGCAAGGACTAGCAAGGATGAGCAGTTCTTC
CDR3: CASSLARTSKDEQFF

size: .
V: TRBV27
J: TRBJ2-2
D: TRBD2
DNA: TGTGCCAGCACTCAACTAGCGGGAGGTCCCGGGGAGCTGTTTTTT
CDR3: CASTQLAGGPGELFF

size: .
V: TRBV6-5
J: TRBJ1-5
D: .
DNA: TGTGCCAGCAGTTACAGAGGGACACTCCAGCCCCAGCATTTT
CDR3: CASSYRGTLQPQHF

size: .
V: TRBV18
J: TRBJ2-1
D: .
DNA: TGTGCCAGCTCACAAATCGTGGGAGACTATAATGAGCAGTTCTTC
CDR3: CASSQIVGDYNEQFF

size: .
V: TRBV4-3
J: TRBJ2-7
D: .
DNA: TGCGCCAGCAGCCAAGAATTGGAATCAGAGTCCTACGAGCAGTACTTC
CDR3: CASSQELESESYEQYF

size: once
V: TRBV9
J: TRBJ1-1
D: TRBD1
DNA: TGTGCCAGCAGCGCAACAGGGGGCTTGACTGAAGCTTTCTTT
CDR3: CASSATGGLTEAFF

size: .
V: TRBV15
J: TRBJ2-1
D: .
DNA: TGTGCCACCAGCGGCCACGCCATCTCCTACAATGAGCAGTTCTTC
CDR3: CATSGHAISYNEQFF

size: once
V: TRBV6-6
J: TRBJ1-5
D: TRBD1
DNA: TGTGCCAGCAGCAGGGACAGGGGGCTTAATCAGCCCCAGCATTTT
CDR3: CASSRDRGLNQPQHF

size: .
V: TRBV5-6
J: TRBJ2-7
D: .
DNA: TGTGCCAGCAGCTTGGAGTATGCCGGGGGGCTCTCCTACGAGCAGTACTTC
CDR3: CASSLEYAGGLSYEQYF

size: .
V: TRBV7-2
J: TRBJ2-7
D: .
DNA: TGTGCCAGCAGCCCTATTTCTGGAGGGTTTACAGACGAGCAGTACTTC
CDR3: CASSPISGGFTDEQYF

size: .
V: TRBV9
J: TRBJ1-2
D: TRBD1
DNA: TGTGCCAGCAGCGCCCGGACAGGGGACGTTGGCTATGGCTACACCTTC
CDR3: CASSARTGDVGYGYTF

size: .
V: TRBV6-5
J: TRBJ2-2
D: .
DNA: TGTGCCAGCAGTTCGTGGGCCGAGGCGGCCGGGGAGCTGTTTTTT
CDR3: CASSSWAEAAGELFF

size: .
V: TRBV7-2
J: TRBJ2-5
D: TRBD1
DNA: TGTGCCAGCAGCTTAGGCTCTAGGGGGCCGGAGACCCAGTACTTC
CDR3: CASSLGSRGPETQYF

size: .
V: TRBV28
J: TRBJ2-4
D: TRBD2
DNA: TGTGCCATAAGCCGCGGGACTAGCGGGAGTCTGGCCAAAAACATTCAGTACTTC
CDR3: CAISRGTSGSLAKNIQYF

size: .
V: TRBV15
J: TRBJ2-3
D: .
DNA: TGTGCCACCAGCAGAGACCGAACTAGATTGAGCACAGATACGCAGTATTTT
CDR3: CATSRDRTRLSTDTQYF

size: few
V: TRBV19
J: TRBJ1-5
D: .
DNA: TGTGCCAGTAGTATTTGGGGGGGGGACAATCAGCCCCAGCATTTT
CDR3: CASSIWGGDNQPQHF

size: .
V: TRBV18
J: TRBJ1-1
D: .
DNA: TGTGCCAGCTCACCCGACCAGACGAACACTGAAGCTTTCTTT
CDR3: CASSPDQTNTEAFF

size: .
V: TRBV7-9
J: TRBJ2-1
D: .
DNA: TGTGCCAGCAGCCCGGGGACTTCAAACAATGAGCAGTTCTTC
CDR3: CASSPGTSNNEQFF

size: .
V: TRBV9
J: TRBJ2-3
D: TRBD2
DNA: TGTGCCAGCAGCGTAGTTAGCGGGAGGGGCACAGATACGCAGTATTTT
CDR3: CASSVVSGRGTDTQYF

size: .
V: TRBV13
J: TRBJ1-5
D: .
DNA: TGTGCCAGCAGCTCCCGACAGGACAATCAGCCCCAGCATTTT
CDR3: CASSSRQDNQPQHF

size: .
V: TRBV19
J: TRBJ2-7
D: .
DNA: TGTGCTGCAGGGCCCTCCTACGAGCAGTACTTC
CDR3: CAAGPSYEQYF

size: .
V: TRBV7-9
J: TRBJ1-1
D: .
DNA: TGTGCCAGCAGCTTGACAACAGGGTTGACTGAAGCTTTCTTT
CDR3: CASSLTTGLTEAFF

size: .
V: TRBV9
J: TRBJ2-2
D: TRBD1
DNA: TGTGCCAGCAGCCCCAGGACAGGCCTTAACACCGGGGAGCTGTTTTTT
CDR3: CASSPRTGLNTGELFF

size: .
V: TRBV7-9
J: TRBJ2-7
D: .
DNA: TGTGCCAGCAGCTACGGGAGCTCCTACGAGCAGTACTTC
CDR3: CASSYGSSYEQYF